Below are 10 T cell receptor beta chains sequenced from a single sample in a study of spatial heterogeneity in lung cancer. Noted time point: blood at routine non-recurrence follow-up after resection. Whole RNA was taken from tumor, nontumor lung or frozen PBMC; it was then sequenced unsorted. MiXCR, applied by TCRdb to the 5' RACE reads, yields one record per CDR3 protein. Of under 150,000 distinct CDR3 sequences in the sample, 10% to 15% are singletons; the top ten hold roughly 17%. This specimen was PBMCs, taken at follow-up. The receptor source for this set is a male donor with early-stage non-small cell lung cancer.

This clonotype was detected ten times or more. The V and J genes are TRBV19 and TRBJ1-2; 8 bases map to TRBD1. There are 14 residues in the CDR3. With V trimmed by 8 bases and J by 2 bases, 7 bases remained unmatched. Germline-derived CDR1 and CDR2 are LNHDA and SQIVND (reference sequence). CDR3 DNA sequence: TGTGCCAGTTCCCAGGACAGGGCCAACTATGGCTACACCTTC. It codes for CASSQDRANYGYTF. Supplemented by reference TRBV19 and TRBJ1-2, the full variable domain reads DGGITQSPKYLFRKEGQNVTLSCEQNLNHDAMYWYRQDPGQGLRLIYYSQIVNDFQKGDIAEGYSVSREKKESFPLTVTSAQKNPTAFYLCASSQDRANYGYTFGSGTRLTVV.

This clonotype was counted at least ten times. The rearrangement uses TRBV15 and TRBJ1-6; TRBD1 matches at 9 bases. CDR1 is LNHNV and CDR2 is YYDKDF in the germline V gene (reference sequence). The ends lost 6 bases at V and 10 bases at J; junction bases unmatched: 7. This CDR3 is built from 14 residues. CDR3 sequence reads: CATRRDRVNSPLHF. DNA for the CDR3: TGTGCCACCAGAAGGGACAGGGTGAACTCACCCCTCCACTTT. Full variable domain (missing parts from reference TRBV15 and TRBJ1-6): DAMVIQNPRYQVTQFGKPVTLSCSQTLNHNVMYWYQQKSSQAPKLLFHYYDKDFNNEADTPDNFQSRRPNTSFCFLDIRSPGLGDTAMYLCATRRDRVNSPLHFGNGTRLTVT.

This sequence joins TRBV18 and TRBJ2-7; D is perhaps TRBD2 (7 bases). The length of the CDR3 is 15 residues. Germline assignment: CDR1 KGHSH and CDR2 LQKENI. Trimming removed 4 bases at V and 2 bases at J, with 15 bases between. CDR3 residues: CASSLQGTKTYEQYF. The DNA for the CDR3 is TGTGCCAGCTCACTGCAGGGGACTAAAACCTACGAGCAGTACTTC.

This clonotype was seen more than once but under ten times. The V call is TRBV9, the J call TRBJ1-2, with 8 bases lining up with TRBD1. After removal of 4 bases from V and 4 bases from J, the junction contained 6 bases not matched to a gene. The CDR3 runs to 14 residues. The germline CDR1 and CDR2 sequences are SGDLS and YYNGEE. In nucleotides, the CDR3 is TGTGCCAGCAGCTCCGGACAGGGCCCCTATGGCTACACCTTC. Its protein product is CASSSGQGPYGYTF.

Only a few counts were recorded for this clonotype. The chain combines TRBV18 with TRBJ1-2; D gene unclear. The V and J ends lost 3 bases and 4 bases respectively, with 6 bases between them. This CDR3 region has 12 residues. In germline, CDR1 is KGHSH, CDR2 LQKENI. CDR3 bases: TGTGCCAGCTCACCGAACGGCTATGGCTACACCTTC. Translating gives CASSPNGYGYTF.

This clonotype has ten or more counts. The gene calls are TRBV10-3 and TRBJ1-6; D not resolved. The CDR3 runs to 13 residues. The V and J ends lost 4 bases and 10 bases respectively, with 11 bases between them. Germline CDR1 ENHRY, CDR2 SYGVKD. This CDR3 reads CAISAISGSPLHF. Written as DNA, the CDR3 is TGTGCCATCAGTGCGATCTCTGGGTCACCCCTCCACTTT.

This clonotype was counted ten times or more. The chain links TRBV29-1 to TRBJ1-2, with D possibly being TRBD1 (5 bases). The ends were cut back, 0 bases at V and 2 bases at J, with 10 bases in the middle. Germline V gives CDR1 SQVTM, CDR2 ANQGSEA. This CDR3 contains 14 residues. Here the CDR3 DNA reads TGCAGCGTTGAAGAACTAGAGGGGAACTATGGCTACACCTTC. Translated: CSVEELEGNYGYTF. Combining the CDR3 with reference TRBV29-1 and TRBJ1-2 gives the whole variable domain SAVISQKPSRDICQRGTSLTIQCQVDSQVTMMFWYRQQPGQSLTLIATANQGSEATYESGFVIDKFPISRPNLTFSTLTVSNMSPEDSSIYLCSVEELEGNYGYTFGSGTRLTVV.

This clonotype was picked up a small number of times. The rearrangement uses TRBV30 and TRBJ2-5, with D tentatively TRBD2 (6 bases). With 5 bases removed from V and 1 base from J, the gap between germline ends came to 11 bases. In germline, CDR1 is GTSNPN, CDR2 SVGIG (reference sequence). This CDR3 spans 13 amino acids. This CDR3 is CAWAGGIQETQYF. The DNA for the CDR3 is TGTGCCTGGGCTGGAGGGATCCAAGAGACCCAGTACTTC.

This clonotype was picked up many times. The DNA of the CDR3 is TGTGCCAGTAGAACCACGGGACGGTCAGGTCAGCCCCAGCATTTT. It specifies CASRTTGRSGQPQHF. The rearrangement uses TRBV19 and TRBJ1-5, with D possibly being TRBD1 (5 bases). The V and J ends lost 6 bases and 6 bases respectively, with 18 bases between them. The CDR3 consists of 15 residues. The germline gives CDR1 LNHDA, CDR2 SQIVND (reference sequence).

In its sample, this clonotype was seen many times. This chain uses TRBV27 with TRBJ2-7; weak D call: TRBD1 (6 bases). Trimming stripped 4 bases from V and 5 bases from J, with 15 bases between. CDR1 is MNHEY and CDR2 is SMNVEV in the germline V gene (reference sequence). This CDR3 has 14 amino acids. CDR3 sequence: CASSSDSPADEQYF. CDR3 DNA: TGTGCCAGCAGTTCGGACAGCCCTGCGGACGAGCAGTACTTC.